What follows describes a single TCR beta chain. The antigen is undetermined. Clones were sequenced by immunoSEQ multiplex PCR, and TCRdb holds only the in-frame ones, with some missing. Altogether over 150,000 clones are present, more than 75% being singletons, with the ten largest covering 18%. These data are taken from a study of T cell responses to AZD1222 COVID-19 vaccine. CDR3 length: 17 residues. Germline-derived CDR1 and CDR2 are SGHVS and FNYEAQ. V gave up 1 base and J gave up 3 bases, with 16 bases separating them. Whole-study findings and limits: There were mostly white British donors and more females than males, and clonal diversity was possibly underestimated. Spike-specific TCR breadth and depth went up after people got two AZD1222 doses.

The source of this sequence is an adult in good health. The sequenced sample was peripheral blood, obtained on day 0 of AZD1222 vaccination. The chain recombines TRBV7-6 with TRBJ1-5; the D gene is possibly TRBD1 (5 bases). CDR3 in amino acids: CASSLGSRDVSNQPQHF. The DNA for the CDR3 is TGTGCCAGCAGCTTAGGGAGCAGGGATGTTTCCAATCAGCCCCAGCATTTT.